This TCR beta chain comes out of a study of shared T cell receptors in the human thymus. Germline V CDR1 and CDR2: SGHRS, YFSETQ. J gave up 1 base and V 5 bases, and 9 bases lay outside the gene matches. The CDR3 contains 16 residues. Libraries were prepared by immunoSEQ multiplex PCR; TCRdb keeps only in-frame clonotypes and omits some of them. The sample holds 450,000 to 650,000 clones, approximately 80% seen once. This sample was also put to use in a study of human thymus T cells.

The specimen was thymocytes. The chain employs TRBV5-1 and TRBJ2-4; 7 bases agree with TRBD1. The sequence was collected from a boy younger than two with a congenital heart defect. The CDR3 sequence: CASSPPQGTAKNIQYF. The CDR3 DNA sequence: TGCGCCAGCAGTCCACCACAGGGGACGGCCAAAAACATTCAGTACTTC.